This note documents a single T cell receptor (beta chain) sequence. This CDR3 region has 14 residues. Germline CDR1 MNHEY, CDR2 SVGAGI. The V end lost 2 bases, the J end lost 7 bases, and 9 bases lay between the germline ends. The data stem from a study of control samples from healthy donors and cancer patients. TCRdb's copy holds only in-frame clones and misses some; the assay was immunoSEQ multiplex PCR. Counted here are about 170,000 clones, roughly nine tenths occurring once; the ten biggest clones make up approximately 1.5%. The rearrangement links TRBV6-5 to TRBJ1-6; D not resolved. This receptor was obtained from a woman in her 30s in good health. The specimen sequenced was blood. In nucleotides, the CDR3 is TGTGCCAGCAGTTACGGGCTAATGAATTCACCCCTCCACTTT. Amino acids: CASSYGLMNSPLHF.